This T cell receptor beta chain was identified during a study of T cell repertoires in cytomegalovirus infection. For the study at large: Public signatures in TCR beta pointed to CMV infection and matching HLA type.

Study-wide points: Cumulative public TCR beta family frequency identified CMV carriers with the relevant HLA.

TCRdb re-derived calls from the reads in MiXCR, one entry per CDR3 protein. The repertoire has 640,000 or so distinct CDR3 sequences, around 32% of them found once; the top ten carry around a sixth. With respect to this clonotype: Its antigen is not known.

The CDR3 has 17 amino acids. The V and J ends lost 0 bases and 3 bases, in that order; junction bases with no gene match: 4. Germline V gives CDR1 LNHNV, CDR2 YYDKDF (reference sequence). This chain links TRBV15 with TRBJ1-3; 11 nucleotides agree with TRBD1. The receptor comes from a human donor in good health (CMV status not recorded). Some clones in this sample may be carry-over from other donors' samples. This material consisted of cultured PBMCs, taken from culture after CMV antigen stimulation. CDR3 sequence reads: CATSRDRTGGFGNTIYF. CDR3 bases: TGTGCCACCAGCAGAGATCGGACAGGGGGCTTTGGAAACACCATATATTTT. Combining the CDR3 with reference TRBV15 and TRBJ1-3 gives the whole variable domain DAMVIQNPRYQVTQFGKPVTLSCSQTLNHNVMYWYQQKSSQAPKLLFHYYDKDFNNEADTPDNFQSRRPNTSFCFLDIRSPGLGDTAMYLCATSRDRTGGFGNTIYFGEGSWLTVV.